This TCR beta chain was recorded in a study of metastatic and nonmetastatic thyroid tumors. Study summary: Comparative analysis of repertoires was undertaken across blood and tumor or nodule tissue obtained from malignant and benign thyroid patients.

Authors' data handling: A papillary thyroid cancer distant-metastasis classifier was built from CDR3 differences across clinicopathological groups. With MiXCR, TCRdb reprocessed the PCR reads. Clone size and V and J calls follow TCRdb, not the original study. This sample has about 24,000 clones, with approximately 21% found just once. Study conclusions and caveats: Relative to benign nodules, malignant thyroid tumors were reportedly characterized by significantly elevated TCR beta diversity in blood and tumor.

Thyroid surgery had not been preceded by any treatment in any patient. This clone was seen a handful of times. The target antigen is unknown. Sequencing input: blood. The receptor comes from a male donor with papillary thyroid cancer or a benign thyroid nodule (not recorded which). Some clones in this sample may be carry-over from other donors' samples.

The CDR3 is CASTNTSGGDTQYF. The DNA for the CDR3 is TGTGCCAGTACAAATACGTCGGGGGGAGATACGCAGTATTTT. J is TRBJ2-3 and V is TRBV19, with TRBD2 matching over 7 bases. This CDR3 spans 14 amino acids. Germline V CDR1 and CDR2: LNHDA, SQIVND (reference sequence). Trimming removed 7 bases from V and 5 bases from J; junction bases left unmatched: 9. Based on the CDR3 plus reference TRBV19 and TRBJ2-3, the full variable domain is DGGITQSPKYLFRKEGQNVTLSCEQNLNHDAMYWYRQDPGQGLRLIYYSQIVNDFQKGDIAEGYSVSREKKESFPLTVTSAQKNPTAFYLCASTNTSGGDTQYFGPGTRLTVL.